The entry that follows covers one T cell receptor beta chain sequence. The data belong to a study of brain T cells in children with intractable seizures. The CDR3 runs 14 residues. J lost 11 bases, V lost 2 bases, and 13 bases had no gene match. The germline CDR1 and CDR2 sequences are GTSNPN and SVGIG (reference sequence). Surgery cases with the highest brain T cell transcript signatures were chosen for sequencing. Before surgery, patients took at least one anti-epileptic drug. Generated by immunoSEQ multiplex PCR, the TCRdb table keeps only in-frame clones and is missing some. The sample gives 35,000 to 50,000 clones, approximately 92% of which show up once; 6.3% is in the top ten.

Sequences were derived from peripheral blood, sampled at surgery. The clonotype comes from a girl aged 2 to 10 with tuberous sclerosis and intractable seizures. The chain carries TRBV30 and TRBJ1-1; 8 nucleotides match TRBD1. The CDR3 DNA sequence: TGTGCCTGGAGTAACCGGGACAGGTTTGTGAAGGCTTTCTTT. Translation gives CAWSNRDRFVKAFF.